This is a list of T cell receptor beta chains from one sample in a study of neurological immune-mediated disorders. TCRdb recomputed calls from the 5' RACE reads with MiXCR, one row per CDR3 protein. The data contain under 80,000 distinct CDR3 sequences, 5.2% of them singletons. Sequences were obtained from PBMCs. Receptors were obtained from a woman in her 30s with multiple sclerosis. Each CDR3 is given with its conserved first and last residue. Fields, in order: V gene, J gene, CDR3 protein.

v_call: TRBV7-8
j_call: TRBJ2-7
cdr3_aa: CASSPSTGAEQYF

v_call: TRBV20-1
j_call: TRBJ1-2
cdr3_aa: CSAKDRPDGYTF

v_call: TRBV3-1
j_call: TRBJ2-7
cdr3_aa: CASSPRGAGTYEQYF

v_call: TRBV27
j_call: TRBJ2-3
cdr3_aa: CASSSPAVSTDTQYF

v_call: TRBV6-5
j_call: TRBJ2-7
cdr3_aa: CASSYSVGSGKTYEQYF

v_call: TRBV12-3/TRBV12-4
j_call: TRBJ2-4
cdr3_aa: CASSPRWGEAKNIQYF

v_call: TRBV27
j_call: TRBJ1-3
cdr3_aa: CASSPGAFAGNTIYF

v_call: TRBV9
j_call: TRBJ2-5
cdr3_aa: CASSADNPQETQYF

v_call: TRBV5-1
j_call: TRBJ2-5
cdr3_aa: CASSQAPEQETQYF

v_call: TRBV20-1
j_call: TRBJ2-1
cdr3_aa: CSASGVAGVNNEQFF

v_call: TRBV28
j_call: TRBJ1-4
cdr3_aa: CASSLLDRENEKLFF

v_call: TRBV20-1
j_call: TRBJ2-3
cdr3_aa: CSASGGTTDTQYF

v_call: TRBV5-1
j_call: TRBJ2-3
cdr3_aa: CASSLEGTDTQYF

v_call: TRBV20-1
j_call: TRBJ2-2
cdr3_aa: CSARLYGGGLTGELFF

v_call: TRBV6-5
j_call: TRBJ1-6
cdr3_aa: CASRLQGAHSPLNF

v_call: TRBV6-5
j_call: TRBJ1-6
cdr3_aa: CASWQNTGPLHF

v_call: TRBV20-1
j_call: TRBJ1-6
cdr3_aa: CSAYPVGRSYNSPLHF

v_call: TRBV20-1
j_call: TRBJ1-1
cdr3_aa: CSATPVGKENTEAFF

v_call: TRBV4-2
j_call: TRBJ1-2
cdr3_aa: CASSQDSSKIANYGYTF

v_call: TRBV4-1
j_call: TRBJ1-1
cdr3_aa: CASKFEGTEAFF

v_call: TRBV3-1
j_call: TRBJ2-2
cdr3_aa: CASSITGELFF

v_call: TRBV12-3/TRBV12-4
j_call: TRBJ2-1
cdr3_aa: CASSLESYNEQFF

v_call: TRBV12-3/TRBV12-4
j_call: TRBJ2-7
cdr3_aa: CASSFTAPREQYF

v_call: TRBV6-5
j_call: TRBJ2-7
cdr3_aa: CASSTRDRFYEQYF

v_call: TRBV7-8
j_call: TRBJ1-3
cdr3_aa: CASSKDGSSGNTIYF

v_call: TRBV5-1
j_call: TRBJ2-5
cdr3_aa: CASSPRPGETQYF

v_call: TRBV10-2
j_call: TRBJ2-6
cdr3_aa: CASSLQGSGANVLTF

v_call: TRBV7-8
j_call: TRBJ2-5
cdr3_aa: CASSFSGGAFRETQYF

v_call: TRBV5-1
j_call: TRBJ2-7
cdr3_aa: CASSRDRVESYEQYF

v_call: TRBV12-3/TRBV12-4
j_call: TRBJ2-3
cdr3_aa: CASRSSGISGDTQYF

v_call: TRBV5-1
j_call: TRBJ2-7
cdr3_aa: CASSLRDTFYEQYF

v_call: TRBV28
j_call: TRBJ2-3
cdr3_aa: CASTIQGLRTDTQYF

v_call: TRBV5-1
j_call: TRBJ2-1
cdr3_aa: CASSSGGRLLNEQFF

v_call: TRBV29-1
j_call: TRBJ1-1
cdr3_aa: CSVSILQGGEAFF

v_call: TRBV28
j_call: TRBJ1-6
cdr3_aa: CASKENGVIPPLHF

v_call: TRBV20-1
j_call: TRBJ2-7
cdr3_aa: CSARARSGGVSYEQYF